Shown below are 10 T cell receptor beta chains from a single sample sequenced in a study of identifying expanded T cells in peripheral blood. Repertoires were generated with immunoSEQ multiplex PCR, while TCRdb's copy carries only in-frame clones and drops some. This table holds around 81,000 clones, about 85% found once. Sequencing input: blood. Receptors were obtained from a person aged 18 to 75 in good health.

The DNA of the CDR3 is TGCGCCAGCAGCTTGGCCGAGGCGGGGGCCGGTGAGCAGTTCTTC. Translated, it gives CASSLAEAGAGEQFF. V usage is TRBV5-1 and J usage is TRBJ2-1, with D tentatively TRBD2 (7 bases). Trimming stripped 0 bases from V and 9 bases from J, with 16 bases between. CDR1 and CDR2 from the germline V gene are SGHRS and YFSETQ. The CDR3 covers 15 residues. Using reference TRBV5-1 and TRBJ2-1 for the parts outside the CDR3, the full variable domain is KAGVTQTPRYLIKTRGQQVTLSCSPISGHRSVSWYQQTPGQGLQFLFEYFSETQRNKGNFPGRFSGRQFSNSRSEMNVSTLELGDSALYLCASSLAEAGAGEQFFGPGTRLTVL.

The chain carries TRBV11-2 and TRBJ2-3; no clear D. CDR1 and CDR2 (germline): SGHAT, FQNNGV. This CDR3 contains 14 residues. V lost 5 bases and J lost 0, with 9 bases in between. The CDR3 region is CASSPQFSTDTQYF. DNA for the CDR3: TGTGCCAGCAGCCCACAATTTAGCACAGATACGCAGTATTTT.

This CDR3 is CASSYKGTGEQYF. The CDR3 DNA reads as TGTGCCAGCAGTTACAAGGGGACGGGCGAGCAGTACTTC. The rearrangement uses TRBV6-5 and TRBJ2-7, with D perhaps given as TRBD1 or TRBD2 (5 bases each). Deletions cut 2 bases from V and 6 bases from J, with 11 bases between. The CDR3 is 13 amino acids. Germline assignment: CDR1 MNHEY and CDR2 SVGAGI.

The chain links TRBV27 to TRBJ1-1; D uncertain. The CDR3 runs to 14 residues. The V end was cut by 3 bases, the J end by 5 bases, with 13 bases between. CDR1 is MNHEY and CDR2 is SMNVEV in the germline V gene (reference sequence). In DNA, the CDR3 is TGTGCCAGCAGTTTGAGGGTCCTGGATACTGAAGCTTTCTTT. It yields the protein CASSLRVLDTEAFF.

The chain uses TRBV7-2 and TRBJ1-2, with D perhaps TRBD1 (6 bases). Trimming pared 4 bases from V and 4 bases from J, leaving 16 bases between. The CDR3 is made up of 15 amino acids. Germline V gives CDR1 SGHTA, CDR2 FQGNSA. DNA for the CDR3: TGTGCCAGCAGCTCGATTACAGGGTCTCCCTATGGCTACACCTTC. Translation gives CASSSITGSPYGYTF.

The chain is built from TRBV27 and TRBJ2-3; 7 bases agree with TRBD1. V lost 5 bases, J lost 9 bases, and 14 bases stayed unmatched. This CDR3 is 15 amino acids long. Germline CDR1 is MNHEY and CDR2 is SMNVEV (reference sequence). The CDR3 is CASSPLSFRDRTQYF. In nucleotides, the CDR3 is TGTGCCAGCAGTCCATTATCCTTCCGGGACAGAACGCAGTATTTT.

The chain uses TRBV10-2 and TRBJ2-2, with no clear D. V gave up 2 bases and J gave up 0 bases, with 7 bases separating them. The CDR3 runs 15 residues. The germline CDR1 and CDR2 sequences are WSHSY and SAAADI. The CDR3 nucleotides read TGCGCCAGCAGTGAGGTTTACGCGAACACCGGGGAGCTGTTTTTT. Translated, it gives CASSEVYANTGELFF.

The rearrangement uses TRBV2 and TRBJ2-2, with 7 positions matching TRBD2. Trimming took 6 bases from V and 5 from J; bases not matched to a gene: 3. The CDR3 consists of 13 residues. CDR1 is SNHLY and CDR2 is FYNNEI in the germline V gene. The CDR3 nucleotides read TGTGCCAGCAGGACTAGCTGGACCGGGGAGCTGTTTTTT. Protein product: CASRTSWTGELFF.

The chain carries TRBV5-4 and TRBJ1-3; 7 bases align to TRBD1. Germline values: CDR1 SGHNT, CDR2 YYREEE (reference sequence). The CDR3 length is 15 residues. V shed 0 bases, J shed 4 bases, and the junction held 4 bases outside the gene matches. CDR3 nucleotide sequence: TGTGCCAGCAGCTTGGACCCGGGACAGGGAAACACCATATATTTT. Amino acids: CASSLDPGQGNTIYF.

The V call is TRBV27, the J call TRBJ1-1; TRBD1 agrees at 7 bases. The germline V gene has CDR1 MNHEY and CDR2 SMNVEV (reference sequence). The V gene end was trimmed by 8 bases and the J gene end by 7 bases; junction bases not matched to a gene: 10. CDR3 size: 13 residues. CDR3 coding DNA: TGTGCCAGCCGGCTGACAGGGCCTAGTGAAGCTTTCTTT. Amino acid sequence: CASRLTGPSEAFF.